This entry lists 11 T cell receptor beta chains sequenced from one sample in a study of cytomegalovirus exposure and HLA in healthy donors. The study ran its PCR with 60 Vbeta and 13 Jbeta primers. Sequencing used immunoSEQ multiplex PCR; TCRdb keeps in-frame clones, though not all of them. The repertoire has more than 200,000 clones, about two thirds of them found once; the top ten carry roughly 2.5%. Sequenced material: PBMCs. The origin of the receptors is a man aged 40-49 years in good health and CMV-seropositive.

This clone was picked up one time. The chain links TRBV9 to TRBJ2-5; D unresolved. The CDR3 length is 15 residues. Trimming took off 4 bases at V and 6 bases at J, with 19 bases between the two ends. The germline CDR1 and CDR2 sequences are SGDLS and YYNGEE. The CDR3 sequence: CASSPSVDLLKTQYF. The CDR3 nucleotides read TGTGCCAGCAGCCCTTCGGTAGATTTGTTAAAGACCCAGTACTTC.

This clone was observed a few times. The J gene is TRBJ1-1, the V gene TRBV10-3; D gene ambiguous. The CDR3 loop spans 12 amino acids. V was cut by 3 bases and J by 4 bases, with 6 bases left in between. Germline CDR1 ENHRY, CDR2 SYGVKD. This chain's CDR3 is CAISDLSTEAFF. The CDR3 nucleotides read TGTGCCATCAGTGATTTATCCACTGAAGCTTTCTTT.

J is TRBJ2-3 and V is TRBV2; tentative D call: TRBD1 (5 bases). Germline V gives CDR1 SNHLY, CDR2 FYNNEI. With 6 bases removed from V and 6 bases from J, the gap between germline ends came to 19 bases. This CDR3 contains 15 residues. CDR3 in amino acids: CASSEQARKGDTQYF. The DNA of the CDR3 is TGTGCCAGCAGCGAACAGGCTAGGAAGGGGGATACGCAGTATTTT.

The gene calls are TRBV14 and TRBJ2-1, with a possible D match to TRBD2 (5 bases). Per the germline V gene, CDR1 is SGHDN and CDR2 is FVKESK. The V end was cut by 0 bases, the J end by 2 bases, with 8 bases between. The CDR3 totals 15 residues. The CDR3 DNA follows: TGTGCCAGCAGCCAAGAAAGACTAACCTACAATGAGCAGTTCTTC. Translated, it gives CASSQERLTYNEQFF.

The chain has TRBV7-2 and TRBJ1-1; possible D gene TRBD1, 5 bases. V lost 4 bases and J lost 1, with 16 bases in between. Germline V lookup: CDR1 SGHTA, CDR2 FQGNSA. The CDR3 is 16 amino acids. CDR3 sequence: CASSSLGGLWNTEAFF. CDR3 bases: TGTGCCAGCAGCTCCCTCGGGGGACTCTGGAACACTGAAGCTTTCTTT.

The J gene is TRBJ2-7, the V gene TRBV28; the match to TRBD1 covers 7 bases. The CDR3 loop spans 13 amino acids. Germline CDR1 and CDR2: MDHEN and SYDVKM. J gave up 3 bases and V 7 bases, and 6 bases lay outside the gene matches. The CDR3 protein is CASIPRDSYEQYF. The CDR3 DNA is TGTGCCAGCATCCCCCGGGACAGCTACGAGCAGTACTTC. The full variable domain, in which reference TRBV28 and TRBJ2-7 provide the parts outside the CDR3, is DVKVTQSSRYLVKRTGEKVFLECVQDMDHENMFWYRQDPGLGLRLIYFSYDVKMKEKGDIPEGYSVSREKKERFSLILESASTNQTSMYLCASIPRDSYEQYFGPGTRLTVT.

The rearrangement joins TRBV5-1 to TRBJ2-2, with 10 nucleotides matching TRBD2. V trimming: 1 base; J trimming: 0 bases; junction bases outside the gene matches: 6. The CDR3 runs 18 residues. The germline V gene has CDR1 SGHRS and CDR2 YFSETQ. The CDR3 sequence is CASSLLFSGGTNTGELFF. Here the CDR3 DNA reads TGCGCCAGCAGCTTGCTCTTTAGCGGGGGGACGAACACCGGGGAGCTGTTTTTT.

The chain combines TRBV7-9 with TRBJ1-5; no clear D. The CDR3 loop spans 13 amino acids. The germline V and J ends were trimmed by 1 base and 5 bases, with 6 bases remaining between them. CDR1 SEHNR and CDR2 FQNEAQ come from the germline V gene (reference sequence). The CDR3 loop is CASSLDGYQPQHF. The CDR3 DNA sequence: TGTGCCAGCAGCTTAGACGGGTATCAGCCCCAGCATTTT.

This chain links TRBV27 with TRBJ1-5; 7 bases are a match to TRBD1. V lost 5 bases, J lost 2 bases, and 3 bases stayed unmatched. The CDR3 spans 14 residues. Germline V gene lookup returns CDR1 MNHEY and CDR2 SMNVEV (reference sequence). The CDR3 coding sequence is TGTGCCAGCAGTCCCCAGGGGGGCAATCAGCCCCAGCATTTT. As protein: CASSPQGGNQPQHF.

This clone was observed a few times. V is TRBV7-3 and J is TRBJ2-7; maybe TRBD1 (5 bases). The CDR3 length is 17 residues. Trimming cost V 1 base and J 3 bases, with 19 bases left between them. Germline-derived CDR1 and CDR2 are SGHTA and FQGTGA. Here the CDR3 DNA reads TGTGCCAGCAGCTTAAGTCCAGGGTCCTTATTCGGCTACGAGCAGTACTTC. It translates to CASSLSPGSLFGYEQYF.

V and J are TRBV5-6 and TRBJ2-5; 10 bases align to TRBD2. CDR3 length equals 15 residues. CDR1 is SGHDT, CDR2 YYEEEE, per germline. V lost 5 bases to trimming and J lost 5 bases; unmatched junction nucleotides: 9. CDR3 coding DNA: TGTGCCAGCAGTCCCGTAGCGGGGGGAGGGGAGACCCAGTACTTC. As protein: CASSPVAGGGETQYF.